A single sample is the source of the 30 T cell receptor beta chains below, sequenced in a study of OX40 agonist ivuxolimab in advanced cancers. This table comes from immunoSEQ multiplex PCR, and its TCRdb copy is limited to in-frame clones, with some not included. This table has some 70,000 clones, about 85% appearing once. The sample was CD4+ or CD8+ T cells sorted from blood, taken in a trial of the OX40 agonist ivuxolimab. Receptor source: an adult with an advanced solid tumor such as melanoma, head and neck, liver or kidney cancer.

This rearrangement joins TRBV6-5 to TRBJ2-5, with 7 bases fitting TRBD2. Trimming at V came to 0 bases and at J to 2 bases, leaving 0 bases not matched to a gene. The CDR3 length is 14 residues. Looked up from germline, CDR1 is MNHEY and CDR2 is SVGAGI. CDR3 bases: TGTGCCAGCAGTTACTCAGCGGGGCAAGAGACCCAGTACTTC. As protein: CASSYSAGQETQYF.

V gene TRBV7-2 combines with J gene TRBJ2-7; no firm D call. Germline CDR1 and CDR2: SGHTA and FQGNSA. This CDR3 has 18 residues. Between the trimmed V and J ends, which lost 1 base and 3 bases, there was a span of 22 bases. For the CDR3, the DNA is TGTGCCAGCAGCTTAGATAGGTCGGCCCCAATACACGGCTACGAGCAGTACTTC. Protein sequence: CASSLDRSAPIHGYEQYF.

This clone appeared a few times. J is TRBJ2-2 and V is TRBV19; 8 positions match TRBD2. The CDR3 has 14 amino acids. Trimming removed 3 bases from V and 6 bases from J; junction bases left unmatched: 3. Germline V lookup: CDR1 LNHDA, CDR2 SQIVND (reference sequence). CDR3 DNA sequence: TGTGCCAGTAGTATTTCGGGGGGGGCCGGGGAGCTGTTTTTT. Its protein is CASSISGGAGELFF.

The gene calls are TRBV28 and TRBJ1-2; D may be TRBD1 (6 bases). V dropped 4 bases and J dropped 6 bases, with 21 bases sitting between them. The germline V gene encodes CDR1 MDHEN and CDR2 SYDVKM. This CDR3 comprises 16 residues. CDR3 coding DNA: TGTGCCAGCAGTTACTCCGGGACACCGAACGACAATGGCTACACCTTC. It codes for CASSYSGTPNDNGYTF.

V is TRBV6-5 and J is TRBJ2-1; 7 bases agree with TRBD1. CDR1 MNHEY and CDR2 SVGAGI come from the germline V gene. The CDR3 length is 15 residues. The junction had 10 bases not matched to a gene; V was cut back by 6 bases and J by 5 bases. The CDR3 bases are TGTGCCAGCAGCCCCTTTAAACAGGGGAACAATGAGCAGTTCTTC. This gives the protein CASSPFKQGNNEQFF.

The J gene is TRBJ1-4, the V gene TRBV30; D gene uncertain. The CDR3 is made up of 15 amino acids. Trimming stripped 2 bases from V and 7 bases from J, with 17 bases between. In germline, CDR1 is GTSNPN, CDR2 SVGIG (reference sequence). CDR3 sequence reads: CAWSLGRSRSEKLFF. The CDR3 DNA is TGTGCCTGGAGTCTGGGTCGAAGCAGGTCTGAAAAACTGTTTTTT.

The V call is TRBV15, the J call TRBJ2-5; 10 nucleotides match TRBD1. Germline values: CDR1 LNHNV, CDR2 YYDKDF (reference sequence). CDR3 size: 15 residues. J gave up 4 bases and V 0 bases, and 2 bases lay outside the gene matches. The CDR3 is CATSRETGGRETQYF. As DNA, the CDR3 is TGTGCCACCAGCAGAGAGACAGGGGGCCGAGAGACCCAGTACTTC. The variable domain in full, completed from reference TRBV15 and TRBJ2-5, reads DAMVIQNPRYQVTQFGKPVTLSCSQTLNHNVMYWYQQKSSQAPKLLFHYYDKDFNNEADTPDNFQSRRPNTSFCFLDIRSPGLGDTAMYLCATSRETGGRETQYFGPGTRLLVL.

This rearrangement joins TRBV28 to TRBJ2-5; TRBD2 aligns across 11 bases. Trimming cost V 2 bases and J 5 bases; bases outside gene matches: 10. CDR1 is MDHEN, CDR2 SYDVKM, per germline. The CDR3 covers 17 residues. CDR3 nucleotides: TGTGCCAGCAGTTTAGGGTTCCCTAGCGGGAGGATGGAGACCCAGTACTTC. Encoded protein: CASSLGFPSGRMETQYF.

The CDR3 region has the DNA TGTGCCAGCAGTCTAGCGGGGGGAGAGACCCAGTACTTC. Translating gives CASSLAGGETQYF. This rearrangement joins TRBV11-2 to TRBJ2-5, with 11 bases aligning to TRBD2. Trimming removed 6 bases from V and 4 bases from J; junction bases left unmatched: 1. The CDR3 length is 13 residues. Germline V CDR1 and CDR2: SGHAT, FQNNGV.

The chain recombines TRBV30 with TRBJ2-7; tentative D call: TRBD1 (6 bases). The CDR3 is made up of 15 amino acids. Germline V gene data show CDR1 as GTSNPN and CDR2 as SVGIG (reference sequence). With 2 bases removed from V and 7 bases from J, the gap between germline ends came to 21 bases. CDR3 coding DNA: TGTGCCTGGAGTCCCGCGGATTCTTCGAGGGGGGAGCAGTACTTC. It is translated as CAWSPADSSRGEQYF.

The chain combines TRBV6-4 with TRBJ1-4; D might be TRBD1 (6 bases). The V end was cut by 9 bases, the J end by 7 bases, with 12 bases between. The CDR3 has 12 residues. Germline CDR1 and CDR2: MRHNA and SNTAGT. CDR3 sequence reads: CARETGGEKLFF. The CDR3, as DNA: TGTGCCAGGGAGACAGGAGGTGAAAAACTGTTTTTT.

The chain carries TRBV7-3 and TRBJ1-2; D remains ambiguous. Trimming took 5 bases from V and 0 from J, leaving 13 bases between them. The germline V gene has CDR1 SGHTA and CDR2 FQGTGA. The CDR3 totals 15 residues. CDR3 loop: CASSPHGQTNYGYTF. The DNA of the CDR3 is TGTGCCAGCAGCCCTCACGGGCAGACTAACTATGGCTACACCTTC.

The chain is built from TRBV6-5 and TRBJ2-3, with 14 nucleotides matching TRBD2. V trimming: 6 bases; J trimming: 5 bases; junction bases outside the gene matches: 4. Per the germline V gene, CDR1 is MNHEY and CDR2 is SVGAGI. The CDR3 is made up of 15 amino acids. The CDR3 loop reads CASRRLAGGLDTQYF. CDR3 nucleotide sequence: TGTGCCAGCAGAAGACTAGCGGGAGGGTTAGATACGCAGTATTTT.

The count of this clone is one. The chain joins TRBV29-1 to TRBJ1-1; D may be TRBD1 (5 bases). Germline V lookup: CDR1 SQVTM, CDR2 ANQGSEA. This CDR3 is 13 amino acids long. V lost 7 bases, J lost 5 bases, and 17 bases lay in between. For the CDR3, the DNA is TGCAGCGGTTGCTACGGGGCGGGGACTGAAGCTTTCTTT. Translated: CSGCYGAGTEAFF.

J is TRBJ2-7 and V is TRBV6-6; D ambiguous. This CDR3 contains 13 residues. Germline V gene lookup returns CDR1 MNHNY and CDR2 SVGAGI (reference sequence). Trimming left V 5 bases short and J 5 bases short, with 13 bases between. The chain's CDR3 is CASSPPGGNEQYF. DNA of the CDR3: TGTGCCAGCAGTCCCCCGGGCGGTAACGAGCAGTACTTC.

The genes are TRBV7-2 and TRBJ1-5; D is unclear. The CDR3 is 15 residues long. Germline lookup yields CDR1 SGHTA and CDR2 FQGNSA. V gave up 1 base and J gave up 5 bases, with 12 bases separating them. In nucleotides, the CDR3 is TGTGCCAGCAGCTTAGGGGCGGCAGGAGATCAGCCCCAGCATTTT. Residues: CASSLGAAGDQPQHF.

The CDR3 nucleotides read TGTGCCAGCAGCTTGGCGGGACAGCCCCAGCATTTT. This gives the protein CASSLAGQPQHF. V is TRBV5-6 and J is TRBJ1-5; D gene ambiguous. The germline V and J ends were trimmed by 0 bases and 7 bases, with 5 bases remaining between them. The CDR3 length is 12 residues. Germline CDR1 reads SGHDT; CDR2 reads YYEEEE.

The chain uses TRBV7-9 and TRBJ2-7; 11 nucleotides align to TRBD1. Germline loops: CDR1 SEHNR, CDR2 FQNEAQ (reference sequence). V shed 4 bases, J shed 0 bases, and the junction held 11 bases outside the gene matches. The CDR3 extends over 18 amino acids. DNA of the CDR3: TGTGCCAGCAGCTCGGACAGGGGGCGATTCGGAAGCTCCTACGAGCAGTACTTC. This sequence encodes CASSSDRGRFGSSYEQYF. The full variable domain, with the rest looked up from reference TRBV7-9 and TRBJ2-7, is DTGVSQNPRHKITKRGQNVTFRCDPISEHNRLYWYRQTLGQGPEFLTYFQNEAQLEKSRLLSDRFSAERPKGSFSTLEIQRTEQGDSAMYLCASSSDRGRFGSSYEQYFGPGTRLTVT.

The V call is TRBV7-2, the J call TRBJ2-7; 9 nucleotides match TRBD2. The CDR3 has 18 amino acids. Trimming at V came to 1 base and at J to 0 bases, leaving 10 bases not matched to a gene. CDR1 SGHTA and CDR2 FQGNSA come from the germline V gene. CDR3 sequence: CASSLVGPLAGSSYEQYF. The CDR3, as DNA: TGTGCCAGCAGCTTAGTGGGACCACTAGCGGGTAGCTCCTACGAGCAGTACTTC.

Only one count was recorded for this clone. This chain joins TRBV10-1 and TRBJ2-2; 14 bases align to TRBD2. Germline V gene lookup returns CDR1 WNHNN and CDR2 SYGVQD (reference sequence). Losses at the gene ends were 4 bases for V and 0 bases for J; bases not matched to a gene: 7. This CDR3 is 19 amino acids long. CDR3 nucleotide sequence: TGCGCCAGCAGTGCCCAGACTAGCGGGAGGGCCGCGAACACCGGGGAGCTGTTTTTT. Its protein is CASSAQTSGRAANTGELFF.

The gene calls are TRBV10-3 and TRBJ1-1; the D gene is possibly TRBD1 (5 bases). The germline CDR1 and CDR2 sequences are ENHRY and SYGVKD. The V gene lost 8 bases and the J gene lost 4 bases, with 17 bases spanning the gap. CDR3 size: 14 residues. This chain's CDR3 is CAIAGGRTSTEAFF. The CDR3 DNA reads as TGTGCCATCGCTGGGGGTAGGACGAGCACTGAAGCTTTCTTT.

The chain couples TRBV7-2 to TRBJ1-2, with unresolved D. This CDR3 is built from 12 residues. Germline CDR1 SGHTA, CDR2 FQGNSA. Trimming pared 0 bases from V and 8 bases from J, leaving 7 bases between. CDR3 sequence reads: CASSLARGGYTF. For the CDR3, the DNA is TGTGCCAGCAGCTTAGCCCGAGGGGGCTACACCTTC.

The V and J genes are TRBV5-1 and TRBJ2-7; D might be TRBD1 or TRBD2, each matching 6 bases. Germline V gene data show CDR1 as SGHRS and CDR2 as YFSETQ. Between the trimmed V and J ends, which lost 2 bases and 5 bases, there was a span of 11 bases. This CDR3 is built from 13 residues. In nucleotides, the CDR3 is TGCGCCAGCAGCTTCGGGGGCCGGAACGAGCAGTACTTC. Amino acid sequence: CASSFGGRNEQYF.

J is TRBJ2-5 and V is TRBV20-1, with a tentative D call TRBD2 (5 bases). The CDR3 spans 11 residues. Germline CDR1 DFQATT, CDR2 SNEGSKA (reference sequence). The V end lost 2 bases, the J end lost 5 bases, and 6 bases lay between the germline ends. The CDR3 DNA is TGCAGTGCTAGAACTAGGGAGACCCAGTACTTC. Its protein product is CSARTRETQYF.

The table lists this clone with a count of one. This rearrangement joins TRBV19 to TRBJ2-5, with 10 bases aligning to TRBD1. The V and J ends lost 8 bases and 4 bases, in that order; junction bases with no gene match: 1. This CDR3 is 12 amino acids long. Looked up from germline, CDR1 is LNHDA and CDR2 is SQIVND (reference sequence). The CDR3 nucleotides read TGTGCCAGTGGGGACAGGGGAGAGACCCAGTACTTC. As protein: CASGDRGETQYF.

The chain combines TRBV5-4 with TRBJ2-7; D is undetermined. The V and J ends lost 4 bases and 0 bases respectively, with 11 bases between them. Germline CDR1 SGHNT, CDR2 YYREEE (reference sequence). The CDR3 is made up of 14 amino acids. The CDR3 region is CASSPRGDSYEQYF. DNA for the CDR3: TGTGCCAGCAGCCCCCGAGGTGACTCCTACGAGCAGTACTTC.

This clone was seen only once. The chain employs TRBV5-4 and TRBJ2-1; a possible D gene is TRBD2 (5 bases). CDR1 is SGHNT and CDR2 is YYREEE in the germline V gene (reference sequence). V shed 4 bases and J shed 7 bases, with 21 bases lying between them. The CDR3 runs 16 residues. CDR3 residues: CASSPLPTGVGNEQFF. The CDR3 DNA sequence: TGTGCCAGCAGCCCCTTACCGACCGGGGTAGGGAATGAGCAGTTCTTC.

The chain couples TRBV19 to TRBJ2-7, with 8 bases that match TRBD2. The V and J ends lost 4 bases and 4 bases, in that order; junction bases with no gene match: 9. The CDR3 length is 15 residues. Germline V lookup: CDR1 LNHDA, CDR2 SQIVND (reference sequence). CDR3: CASSTSSGSEYEQYF. The CDR3 DNA reads TGTGCCAGTAGTACTTCTAGCGGGTCAGAATACGAGCAGTACTTC. Combining the CDR3 with reference TRBV19 and TRBJ2-7 gives the whole variable domain DGGITQSPKYLFRKEGQNVTLSCEQNLNHDAMYWYRQDPGQGLRLIYYSQIVNDFQKGDIAEGYSVSREKKESFPLTVTSAQKNPTAFYLCASSTSSGSEYEQYFGPGTRLTVT.

This chain links TRBV4-1 with TRBJ2-7, with D possibly matching TRBD1 (6 bases). V dropped 2 bases and J dropped 3 bases, with 11 bases sitting between them. CDR3 size: 14 residues. CDR1 MGHRA and CDR2 YSYEKL come from the germline V gene. In nucleotides, the CDR3 is TGCGCCAGCAGCCAACGACAGGAGCTCTACGAGCAGTACTTC. As protein: CASSQRQELYEQYF.

The sample holds one count of this clone. The chain recombines TRBV7-9 with TRBJ1-2, with D possibly being TRBD1 (5 bases). V was trimmed by 0 bases and J by 4 bases, leaving 9 bases between them. Germline assignment: CDR1 SEHNR and CDR2 FQNEAQ (reference sequence). The CDR3 spans 14 residues. The CDR3 DNA is TGTGCCAGCAGCTTAGCGCGGGACGGCTATGGCTACACCTTC. Protein: CASSLARDGYGYTF.